This T cell receptor beta chain was captured by sequencing in a study of tumor-infiltrating lymphocytes in primary liver carcinoma. General study points: Tumor specimens were characterized by a significantly higher top-250-clone fraction than blood (p = 0.039). Tumor-blood pairs (like tumor-adjacent pairs) overlapped less than tumor region pairs did.

Germline CDR1 and CDR2: MNHNY and SVGAGI (reference sequence). The V and J ends lost 5 bases and 5 bases, in that order; junction bases with no gene match: 16. This CDR3 is built from 19 residues. From unsorted bulk tissue weighing about 20-31 mg, DNA and RNA were co-extracted. For this clonotype: Its antigen is not identified. A much larger clone differs by one base, so this may be a read error.

The template, about 510 ng total RNA, yielded TCR beta cDNA made with a constant-region primer. What produced the TCR beta libraries was three nested multiplex PCR rounds using slightly modified ARM-PCR. For approximately 10 cycles apiece, the opening two PCR rounds ran with TRBV1-TRBV30 forward primers and a C-beta reverse primer. MiXCR, run by TCRdb on the multiplex PCR reads, gives a single entry per CDR3 protein. The repertoire holds 85,000 to 100,000 distinct CDR3 sequences, less than 75% seen once, with roughly 27% in the top ten. Material for sequencing was tumor-adjacent normal liver tissue. This clonotype was obtained from a man aged 35 to 55 with primary liver carcinoma and hepatitis B virus infection. The gene calls are TRBV6-6 and TRBJ2-3, with 13 nucleotides matching TRBD2. The CDR3 spells CASSRLAGGQSPRIDTQYF. As DNA, the CDR3 is TGTGCCAGCAGTCGACTAGCGGGAGGCCAATCACCACGCATAGATACGCAGTATTTT.